What follows describes a single TCR beta chain. Isolation yielded PBMCs, at least 6 million per sample, in every case. The germline V gene encodes CDR1 MNHEY and CDR2 SMNVEV (reference sequence). The CDR3 consists of 13 residues. Trimming removed 8 bases at V and 6 bases at J, with 14 bases between. This sample was included in a study of blood T cells in healthy people across ages. Primers used in a second PCR of roughly 6 to 11 cycles were a sample-barcoded 5' primer and a J-beta primer mix. TCRdb called the 5' RACE reads again in MiXCR, with one record for every CDR3 protein. The sample lists around 990,000 distinct CDR3 sequences; roughly two fifths were seen once.

The origin of this receptor is a man between 18 and 35 years old in good health. Sequenced input: blood. This chain connects TRBV27 to TRBJ1-5; possible D gene TRBD1, 5 bases. The CDR3 DNA follows: TGTGCCAGCGGGACCGACACGGCTCAGCCCCAGCATTTT. As protein: CASGTDTAQPQHF.